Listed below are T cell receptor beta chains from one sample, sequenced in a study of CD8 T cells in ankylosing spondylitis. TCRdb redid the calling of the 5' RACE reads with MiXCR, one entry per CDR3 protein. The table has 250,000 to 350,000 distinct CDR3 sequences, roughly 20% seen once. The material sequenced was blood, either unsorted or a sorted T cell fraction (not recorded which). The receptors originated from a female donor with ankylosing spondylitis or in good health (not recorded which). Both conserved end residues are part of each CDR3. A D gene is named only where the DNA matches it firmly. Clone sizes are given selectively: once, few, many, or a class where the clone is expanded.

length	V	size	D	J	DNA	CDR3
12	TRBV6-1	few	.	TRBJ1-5	TGTGCCAGCAGTGATCTTCGGGTAGCCCAGCATTTT	CASSDLRVAQHF
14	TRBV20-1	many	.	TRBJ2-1	TGCAGTGCTAGCCCATCCCTCCTGAAGAATGAGCAGTTCTTC	CSASPSLLKNEQFF
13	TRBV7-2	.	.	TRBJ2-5	TGTGCCAGCAGCTCTCCGGACTACAGGACCCAGTACTTC	CASSSPDYRTQYF
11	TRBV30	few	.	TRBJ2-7	TGTGCCTGGAGCGAAAGGAGCGAGCAGTACTTC	CAWSERSEQYF
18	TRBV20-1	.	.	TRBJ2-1	TGCAGTGCTCTTACCTACAGGGGGGGCCCAAATTCCTACAATGAGCAGTTCTTC	CSALTYRGGPNSYNEQFF
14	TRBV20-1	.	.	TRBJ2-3	TGCAGTGCTAATAGTGCCAGACTACAGGATACGCAGTATTTT	CSANSARLQDTQYF
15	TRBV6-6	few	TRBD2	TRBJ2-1	TGTGCCAGCAGTTACGGGACTAGCGGGAAAAATGAGCAGTTCTTC	CASSYGTSGKNEQFF
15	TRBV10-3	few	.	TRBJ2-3	TGTGCCATCAGTGAGTCCTGGGTTAGCACAGATACGCAGTATTTT	CAISESWVSTDTQYF
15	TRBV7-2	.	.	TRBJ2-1	TGTGCCAGCAGACGGGGTAGTTCCCCCTACAATGAGCAGTTCTTC	CASRRGSSPYNEQFF
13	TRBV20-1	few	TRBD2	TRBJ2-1	TGCAGTTATAGCGGGAGGAGGTACAATGAGCAGTTCTTC	CSYSGRRYNEQFF
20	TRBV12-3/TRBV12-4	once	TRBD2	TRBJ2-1	TGTGCCAGCAGTTTAAGGCCACTAGCGGGAGTCTTCTCTTCCTACAATGAGCAGTTCTTC	CASSLRPLAGVFSSYNEQFF
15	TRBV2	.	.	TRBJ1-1	TGTGCCAGCAGTGGAGGATGGAGACCCGGCACTGAAGCTTTCTTT	CASSGGWRPGTEAFF
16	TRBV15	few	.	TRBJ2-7	TGTGCCACCAGCAGAGATAATGGGGAATTCTCCTACGAGCAGTACTTC	CATSRDNGEFSYEQYF
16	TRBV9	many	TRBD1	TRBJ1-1	TGTGCCAGCGCTAGGGGGCTTACCAGCATGAACACTGAAGCTTTCTTT	CASARGLTSMNTEAFF
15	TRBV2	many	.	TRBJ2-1	TGTGCCTCCAGCACTTTGAGGGCGTCCTACAATGAGCAGTTCTTC	CASSTLRASYNEQFF
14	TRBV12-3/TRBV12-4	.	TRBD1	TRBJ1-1	TGTGCCAGCAGTCAGGGGGTTGGTGGCACTGAAGCTTTCTTT	CASSQGVGGTEAFF
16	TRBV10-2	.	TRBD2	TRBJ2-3	TGCGCCAGCAGTGGGTCCGGACTAGCGGGTCCCGATACGCAGTATTTT	CASSGSGLAGPDTQYF
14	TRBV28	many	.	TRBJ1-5	TGTGCCAGCAGTTTAGAGATTAGCAATCAGCCCCAGCATTTT	CASSLEISNQPQHF
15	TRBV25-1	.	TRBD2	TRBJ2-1	TGTGCCAGCACACCGGGAGGCGGCTCCTACAATGAGCAGTTCTTC	CASTPGGGSYNEQFF
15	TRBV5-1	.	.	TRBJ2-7	TGCGCCAGCAGAGAAGTCCCAGGGGTCTCCTACGAGCAGTACTTC	CASREVPGVSYEQYF
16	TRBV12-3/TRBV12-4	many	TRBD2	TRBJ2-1	TGTGCCAGCAGTCCAAACCTAGCGGGAGCTGTTAATGAGCAGTTCTTC	CASSPNLAGAVNEQFF
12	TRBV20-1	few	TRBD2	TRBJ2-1	TGCAGTGCCCCCGGGACTAGAAAAGAGCAGTTCTTC	CSAPGTRKEQFF
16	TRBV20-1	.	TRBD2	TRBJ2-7	TGCAGTGCTAGCCCACCTCGACTAGCGGGGCCCTACGAGCAGTACTTC	CSASPPRLAGPYEQYF
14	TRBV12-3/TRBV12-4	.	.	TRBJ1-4	TGTGCCAGCAGTTCAAGGGGGGGGGATGAAAAACTGTTTTTT	CASSSRGGDEKLFF
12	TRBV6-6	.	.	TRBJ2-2	TGTGCCAGCAGCCCATTAGCCGGGGAGCTGTTTTTT	CASSPLAGELFF